The rows below give T cell receptor beta chains drawn from one sample of a study of T-cell memory formation after mild COVID-19. In TCRdb, the 5' RACE reads were re-called with MiXCR into one record per CDR3 protein. The sample shows about half a million distinct CDR3 sequences, about 18% of them seen only once. Sequenced material: PBMCs or a T cell subset sorted from them (not recorded which). Every receptor here comes from an adult woman who had mild COVID-19 (a few samples of this study predate the infection). Cell type and time point are not known. The CDR3 runs from the conserved cysteine through the conserved F or W. The D gene is left open where the match is weak. The size of a clone is reported for some rows only, either as once, few or many, or as a class for expanded clones.

V gene	clone size	J gene	D gene	CDR3 protein	CDR3 DNA
TRBV7-2	.	TRBJ2-1	TRBD2	CASRTSGSYNEQFF	TGTGCCAGCCGTACTAGCGGCTCCTACAATGAGCAGTTCTTC
TRBV4-3	few	TRBJ2-5	.	CASSQDRGRQETQYF	TGCGCCAGCAGCCAAGATCGGGGGAGACAAGAGACCCAGTACTTC
TRBV11-2	.	TRBJ2-7	.	CASSRAFLAVMGEQYF	TGTGCCAGCAGCCGAGCATTTCTAGCTGTGATGGGGGAGCAGTACTTC
TRBV5-1	many	TRBJ2-1	.	CASSLFRGTDEQFF	TGCGCCAGCAGCTTGTTCAGGGGAACAGATGAGCAGTTCTTC
TRBV5-6	.	TRBJ2-7	.	CASSWGISDEQYF	TGTGCCAGCAGCTGGGGTATTTCCGACGAGCAGTACTTC
TRBV29-1	many	TRBJ2-1	TRBD1	CSVDTGAEQFF	TGCAGCGTCGACACAGGGGCGGAGCAGTTCTTC
TRBV27	.	TRBJ1-2	TRBD1	CASSPRDRGSYGYTF	TGTGCCAGCAGTCCTAGGGACAGGGGAAGCTATGGCTACACCTTC
TRBV4-1	.	TRBJ2-7	.	CASSQGVLDYEQYF	TGCGCCAGCAGCCAAGGCGTTCTAGATTACGAGCAGTACTTC
TRBV4-1	few	TRBJ2-2	TRBD2	CASSQRVAGGIWNTGELFF	TGCGCCAGCAGCCAAAGGGTAGCCGGGGGGATCTGGAACACCGGGGAGCTGTTTTTT
TRBV9	few	TRBJ2-5	TRBD2	CASSESSGGETQYF	TGTGCCAGCAGTGAATCTAGCGGTGGGGAGACCCAGTACTTC
TRBV7-2	few	TRBJ2-5	.	CASSLAFRSQETQYF	TGTGCCAGCAGCTTAGCGTTCAGGAGCCAAGAGACCCAGTACTTC
TRBV24-1	few	TRBJ2-3	TRBD2	CATSVYSGGVTDTQYF	TGTGCCACCAGTGTCTACAGCGGGGGAGTCACAGATACGCAGTATTTT
TRBV20-1	.	TRBJ2-2	TRBD2	CSAPLAGAGELFF	TGCAGTGCACCACTAGCGGGAGCCGGGGAGCTGTTTTTT
TRBV15	.	TRBJ1-5	TRBD1	CATSRVGQGNQPQHF	TGTGCCACCAGCAGAGTAGGACAGGGGAATCAGCCCCAGCATTTT
TRBV6-6	few	TRBJ1-3	.	CASSTLGGTGNTIYF	TGTGCCAGCAGTACCCTCGGGGGGACTGGAAACACCATATATTTT
TRBV12-3/TRBV12-4	.	TRBJ1-1	.	CASRATGFQKSNTEAFF	TGTGCCAGCAGGGCTACAGGGTTCCAAAAATCGAACACTGAAGCTTTCTTT
TRBV5-6	.	TRBJ2-3	.	CASSWGVGTADTQYF	TGTGCCAGCAGCTGGGGGGTCGGGACGGCAGATACGCAGTATTTT
TRBV7-8	.	TRBJ2-1	.	CASTPEKAQFF	TGTGCCAGCACGCCAGAGAAGGCGCAGTTCTTC